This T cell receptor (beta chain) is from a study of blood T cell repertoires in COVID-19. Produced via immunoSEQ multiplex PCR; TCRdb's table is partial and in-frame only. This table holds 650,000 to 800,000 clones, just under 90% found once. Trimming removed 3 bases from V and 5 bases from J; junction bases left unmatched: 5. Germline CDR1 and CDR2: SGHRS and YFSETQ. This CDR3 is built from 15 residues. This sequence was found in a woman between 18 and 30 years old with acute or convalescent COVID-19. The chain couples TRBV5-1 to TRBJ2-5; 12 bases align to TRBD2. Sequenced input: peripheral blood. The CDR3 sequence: CASSSTSGGRETQYF. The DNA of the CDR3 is TGCGCCAGCAGCTCGACTAGCGGGGGACGGGAGACCCAGTACTTC. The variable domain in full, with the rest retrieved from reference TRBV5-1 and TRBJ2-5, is KAGVTQTPRYLIKTRGQQVTLSCSPISGHRSVSWYQQTPGQGLQFLFEYFSETQRNKGNFPGRFSGRQFSNSRSEMNVSTLELGDSALYLCASSSTSGGRETQYFGPGTRLLVL.